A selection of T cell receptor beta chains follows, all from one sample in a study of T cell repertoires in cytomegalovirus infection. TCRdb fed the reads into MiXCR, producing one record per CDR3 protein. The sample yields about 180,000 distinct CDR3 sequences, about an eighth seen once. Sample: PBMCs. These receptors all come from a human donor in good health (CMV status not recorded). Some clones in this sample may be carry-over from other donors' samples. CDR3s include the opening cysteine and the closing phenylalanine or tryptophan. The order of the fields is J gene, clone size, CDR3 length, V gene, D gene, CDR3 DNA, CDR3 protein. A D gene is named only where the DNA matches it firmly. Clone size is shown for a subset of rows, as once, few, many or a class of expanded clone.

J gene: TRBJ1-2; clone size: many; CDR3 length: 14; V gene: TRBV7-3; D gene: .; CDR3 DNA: TGTGCCAGCAGCTTACGAGGGGGAGCGGAAGGCTACACCTTC; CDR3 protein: CASSLRGGAEGYTF
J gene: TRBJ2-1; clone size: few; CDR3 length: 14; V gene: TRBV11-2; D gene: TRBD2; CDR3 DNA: TGTGCCAGCAGCCCCAGGACTAGCGGGAGAGCCGCGTTCTTC; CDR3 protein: CASSPRTSGRAAFF
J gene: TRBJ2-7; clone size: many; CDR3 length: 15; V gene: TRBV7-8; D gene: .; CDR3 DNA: TGTGCCAGCAGCTCAATTCGGGGCCTCTCCTACGAGCAGTACTTC; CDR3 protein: CASSSIRGLSYEQYF
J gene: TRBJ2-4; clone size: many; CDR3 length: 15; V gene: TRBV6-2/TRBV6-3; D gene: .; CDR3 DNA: TGTGCCAGCAGTCGCCCGGGGGACCTGGTGAACATTCAGTACTTC; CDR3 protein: CASSRPGDLVNIQYF
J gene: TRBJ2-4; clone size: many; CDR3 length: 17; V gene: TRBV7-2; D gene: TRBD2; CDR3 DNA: TGTGCCAGCAGCTTAGATCGGCGGGAGGGCCGCCAAAACATTCAGTACTTC; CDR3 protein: CASSLDRREGRQNIQYF
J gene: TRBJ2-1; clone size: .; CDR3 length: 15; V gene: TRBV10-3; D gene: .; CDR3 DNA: TGTGCCATCAGCGGTGGCGGTATCTCCTACAATGAGCAGTTCTTC; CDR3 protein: CAISGGGISYNEQFF
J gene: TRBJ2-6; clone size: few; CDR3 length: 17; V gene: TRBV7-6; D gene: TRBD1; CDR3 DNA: TGTGCCAGCAGCCTCCGGGACAGGGGAAGAGGGGCCAACGTCCTGACTTTC; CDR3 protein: CASSLRDRGRGANVLTF
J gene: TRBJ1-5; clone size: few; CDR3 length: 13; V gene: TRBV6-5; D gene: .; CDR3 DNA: TGTGCCAGCAGCAACCTTGGGGTTGGGCCCCAGCATTTT; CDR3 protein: CASSNLGVGPQHF
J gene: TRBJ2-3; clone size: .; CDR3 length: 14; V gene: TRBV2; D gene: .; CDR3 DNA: TGTGCCTTGGGCGAGGGGAGCCAGGTGAATACGCAGTATTTT; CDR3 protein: CALGEGSQVNTQYF
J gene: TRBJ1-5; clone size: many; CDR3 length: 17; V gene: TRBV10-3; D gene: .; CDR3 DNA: TGTGCCATCAGTGATCCCCTCGGGGAGGGGAGCAATCAGCCCCAGCATTTT; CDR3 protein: CAISDPLGEGSNQPQHF
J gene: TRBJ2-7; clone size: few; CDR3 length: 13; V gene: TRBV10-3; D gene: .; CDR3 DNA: TGTGCCATCAGTTGGACAGAGACGTCCGAGCAGTACTTC; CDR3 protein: CAISWTETSEQYF
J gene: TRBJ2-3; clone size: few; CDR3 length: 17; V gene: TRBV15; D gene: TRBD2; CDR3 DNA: TGTGCCACCAGCCCATTCCCCAGCGGGGGGACCACAGATACGCAGTATTTT; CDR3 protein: CATSPFPSGGTTDTQYF
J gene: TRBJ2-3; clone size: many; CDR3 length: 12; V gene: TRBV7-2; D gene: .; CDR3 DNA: TGTGCCAGCAGCCCCCCCAAAGATACGCAGTATTTT; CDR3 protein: CASSPPKDTQYF
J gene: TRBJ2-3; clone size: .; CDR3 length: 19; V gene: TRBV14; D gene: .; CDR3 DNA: TGTGCCAGCAGCCAAGTTTTGGAGAACGTGAGGTTGGGCACAGATACGCAGTATTTT; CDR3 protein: CASSQVLENVRLGTDTQYF
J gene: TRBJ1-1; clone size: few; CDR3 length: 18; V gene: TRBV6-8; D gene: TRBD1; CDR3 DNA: TGTGCCAGCAGTTACTCGAACCCAGGGGGCGGTAGGAACACTGAAGCTTTCTTT; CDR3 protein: CASSYSNPGGGRNTEAFF
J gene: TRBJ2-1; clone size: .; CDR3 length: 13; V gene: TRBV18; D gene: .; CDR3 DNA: TGTGCCAGCTCACCTAGGTTTGGGAGGGAGCAGTTCTTC; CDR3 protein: CASSPRFGREQFF
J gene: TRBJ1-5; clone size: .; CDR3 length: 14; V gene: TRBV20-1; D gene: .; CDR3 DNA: TGCAGTGCTAGCAAGGGGGAAGTCAATCAGCCCCAGCATTTT; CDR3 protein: CSASKGEVNQPQHF
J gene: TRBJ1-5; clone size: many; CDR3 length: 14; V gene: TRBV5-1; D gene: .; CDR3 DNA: TGCGCCAGCAGCTTGACGGCTGGGCTTCAGCCCCAGCATTTT; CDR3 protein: CASSLTAGLQPQHF
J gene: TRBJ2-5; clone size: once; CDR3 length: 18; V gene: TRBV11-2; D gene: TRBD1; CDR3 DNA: TGTGCCAGCAGCTTAGAGGGGAGGGGACAGGGGATTTTGGAGACCCAGTACTTC; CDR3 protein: CASSLEGRGQGILETQYF
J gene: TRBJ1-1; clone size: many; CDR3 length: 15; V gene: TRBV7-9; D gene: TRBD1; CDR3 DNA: TGTGCCAGCAGCGACGGACAGGGGGCTGACACTGAAGCTTTCTTT; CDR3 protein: CASSDGQGADTEAFF
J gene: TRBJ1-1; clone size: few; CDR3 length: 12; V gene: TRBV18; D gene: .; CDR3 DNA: TGTGCCAGCTCACCTCGGGCGACTGAAGCTTTCTTT; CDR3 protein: CASSPRATEAFF
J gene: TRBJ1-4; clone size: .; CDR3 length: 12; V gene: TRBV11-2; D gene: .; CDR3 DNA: TGTGCCAGCAGCTTTCGACACGAAAAACTGTTTTTT; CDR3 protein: CASSFRHEKLFF
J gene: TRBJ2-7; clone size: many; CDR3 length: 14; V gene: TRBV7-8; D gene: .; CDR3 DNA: TGTGCCAGCAGCCCCACCGGGATGGGGTACGAGCAGTACTTC; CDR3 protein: CASSPTGMGYEQYF
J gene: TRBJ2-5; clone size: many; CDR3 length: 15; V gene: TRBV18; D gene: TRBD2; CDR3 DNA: TGTGCCAGCTCACCGCTAGCGGGCGGCCAAGAGACCCAGTACTTC; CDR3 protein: CASSPLAGGQETQYF
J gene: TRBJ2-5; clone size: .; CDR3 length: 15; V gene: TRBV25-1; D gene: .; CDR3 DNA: TGTGCCAGCAGCGCCGGACGGCGCGTGGAGGAGACCCAGTACTTC; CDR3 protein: CASSAGRRVEETQYF
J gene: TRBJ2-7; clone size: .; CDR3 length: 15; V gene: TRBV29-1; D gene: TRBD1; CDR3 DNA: TGCAGCGTTGAAAATGAACAGGGGGCGACTTACGAGCAGTACTTC; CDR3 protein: CSVENEQGATYEQYF
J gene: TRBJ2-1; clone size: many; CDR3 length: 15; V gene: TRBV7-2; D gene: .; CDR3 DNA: TGTGCCAGCAGCTCGACCTTAGGCGGGACCAATGAGCAGTTCTTC; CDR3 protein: CASSSTLGGTNEQFF
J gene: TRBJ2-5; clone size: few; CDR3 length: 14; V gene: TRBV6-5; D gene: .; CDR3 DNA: TGTGCCAGCAGTCAACTCATGGGGCGGGAGACCCAGTACTTC; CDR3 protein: CASSQLMGRETQYF
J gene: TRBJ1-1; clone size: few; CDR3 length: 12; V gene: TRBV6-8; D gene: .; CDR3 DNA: TGTGCCAGCAGTTACTCGAGCACTGAAGCTTTCTTT; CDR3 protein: CASSYSSTEAFF
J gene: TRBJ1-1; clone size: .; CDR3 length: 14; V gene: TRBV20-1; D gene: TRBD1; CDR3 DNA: TGCAGTGCCCGCCCCCAGGGGGTGAACACTGAAGCTTTCTTT; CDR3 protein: CSARPQGVNTEAFF
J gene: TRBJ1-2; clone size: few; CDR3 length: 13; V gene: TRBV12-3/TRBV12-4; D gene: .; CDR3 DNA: TGTGCCAGCAGTAGTCTGGGCCTGGGTGGCTACACCTTC; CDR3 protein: CASSSLGLGGYTF
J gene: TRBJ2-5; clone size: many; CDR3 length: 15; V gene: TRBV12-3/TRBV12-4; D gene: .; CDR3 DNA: TGTGCCAGCAGTTTAGCGGGGACAAAACAAGAGACCCAGTACTTC; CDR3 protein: CASSLAGTKQETQYF
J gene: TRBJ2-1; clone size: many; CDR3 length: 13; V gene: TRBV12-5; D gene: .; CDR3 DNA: TGTGCTAGTGGTTTGACCCAGGGCAATGAGCAGTTCTTC; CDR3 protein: CASGLTQGNEQFF
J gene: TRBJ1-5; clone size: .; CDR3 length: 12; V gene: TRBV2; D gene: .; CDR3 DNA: TGTGCCAGCGGACAGTCGAATCAGCCCCAGCATTTT; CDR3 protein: CASGQSNQPQHF
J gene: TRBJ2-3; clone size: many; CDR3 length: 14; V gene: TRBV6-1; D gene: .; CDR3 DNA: TGTGCCAGCAGCCTCGACCCACGAACGTCCGTCAGGTATTTT; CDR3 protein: CASSLDPRTSVRYF
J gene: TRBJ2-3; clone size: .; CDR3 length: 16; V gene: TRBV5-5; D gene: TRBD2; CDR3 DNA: TGTGCCAGCAGCGGGGGACTACTGGGGAGCACAGATACGCAGTATTTT; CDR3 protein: CASSGGLLGSTDTQYF
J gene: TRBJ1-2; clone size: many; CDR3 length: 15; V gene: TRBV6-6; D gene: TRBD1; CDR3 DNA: TGTGCCAGCAGTTTCGGACAGGCGGGGGGCTATGGCTACACCTTC; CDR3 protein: CASSFGQAGGYGYTF
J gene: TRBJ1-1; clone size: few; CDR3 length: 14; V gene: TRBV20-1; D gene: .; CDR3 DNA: TGCAGTGCTAGACAGGTTCCCATGAACACTGAAGCTTTCTTT; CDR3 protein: CSARQVPMNTEAFF
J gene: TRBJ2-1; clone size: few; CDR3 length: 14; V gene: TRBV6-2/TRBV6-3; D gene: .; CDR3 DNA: TGTGCCAGCAGTTATGATTTTATCCGGAATGAGCAGTTCTTC; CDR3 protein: CASSYDFIRNEQFF
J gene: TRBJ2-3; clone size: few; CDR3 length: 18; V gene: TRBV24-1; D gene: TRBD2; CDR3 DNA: TGTGCCACCAGTGATTCCGCGGTTAGCGGGGGTAGCACAGATACGCAGTATTTT; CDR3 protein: CATSDSAVSGGSTDTQYF
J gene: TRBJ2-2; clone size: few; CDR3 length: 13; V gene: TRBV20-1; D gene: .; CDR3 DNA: TGCAGTGCTAGAGAACGGAACACCGGGGAGCTGTTTTTT; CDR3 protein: CSARERNTGELFF